One T cell receptor (beta chain) is described in this entry. These data belong to a study of blood T cell repertoires in COVID-19. About the research overall: Material from acute and convalescent COVID-19 was sourced from the United States, Italy and Spain. The cDNA or gDNA used as material had been derived from T cells, B-cell-depleted T cells, or PBMCs.

In the original analysis: It was from reference gene primer amplification that nucleated cell counts were estimated. Only in-frame clones appear in the TCRdb table, and some are missing; sequencing was by immunoSEQ multiplex PCR. V and J calls and clone size are copied from that table; D and trimming were computed from the DNA. This sample has 170,000 or so clones; 75% to 90% occur once, and the top ten carry under 3.5%. The V and J ends lost 2 bases and 2 bases respectively, with 6 bases between them. This CDR3 has 13 residues. Germline V gives CDR1 SGHTA, CDR2 FQGTGA. This chain links TRBV7-3 with TRBJ1-2; D is uncertain. This receptor was identified in a woman aged 60-75 years with acute or convalescent COVID-19. Sequencing was done on a sample of peripheral blood. This CDR3 is CASSLGPNYGYTF. The CDR3 DNA sequence: TGTGCCAGCAGCTTAGGGCCCAACTATGGCTACACCTTC. The full variable domain, with the rest looked up from reference TRBV7-3 and TRBJ1-2, is GAGVSQTPSNKVTEKGKYVELRCDPISGHTALYWYRQSLGQGPEFLIYFQGTGAADDSGLPNDRFFAVRPEGSVSTLKIQRTERGDSAVYLCASSLGPNYGYTFGSGTRLTVV.